These 9 T cell receptor beta chains share one sample of origin, sequenced in a study of CD8 T cells in Susac syndrome. A quantity of roughly 0.5 to 1 ug RNA underwent reverse transcription using random hexamers. TCRdb analysed the immunoSEQ multiplex PCR reads with MiXCR anew, one entry per CDR3 protein. The table shows approximately 230,000 distinct CDR3 sequences, with approximately 92% occurring only once. The source material was CD4+ T cells from PBMCs. Receptors originate from a human donor with multiple sclerosis.

The chain links TRBV12-3 or TRBV12-4 to TRBJ1-2; 11 bases agree with TRBD1. Trimming removed 5 bases from V and 6 bases from J; junction bases left unmatched: 2. The CDR3 has 13 amino acids. The CDR3 loop is CASSGTGGHGYTF. The CDR3 bases are TGTGCCAGCAGTGGGACAGGGGGTCATGGCTACACCTTC.

V and J are TRBV14 and TRBJ1-4; D is uncertain. V dropped 3 bases and J dropped 6 bases, with 17 bases sitting between them. CDR3 length equals 16 residues. Looked up from germline, CDR1 is SGHDN and CDR2 is FVKESK. Here the CDR3 reads CASSQTLLPYDEKLFF. Written as DNA, the CDR3 is TGTGCCAGCAGCCAGACCCTTCTACCTTATGATGAAAAACTGTTTTTT.

The V and J genes are TRBV5-1 and TRBJ2-1; no definite D call. The CDR3 loop spans 13 amino acids. Germline CDR1 is SGHRS and CDR2 is YFSETQ. V lost 6 bases and J lost 6, with 13 bases in between. Here the CDR3 reads CASTQSNRNEQFF. CDR3 in DNA: TGCGCCAGCACCCAATCAAATCGCAATGAGCAGTTCTTC.

This clonotype was seen only once. The rearrangement links TRBV4-1 to TRBJ2-1; 7 positions agree with TRBD1. The germline CDR1 and CDR2 sequences are MGHRA and YSYEKL. Losses at the gene ends were 7 bases for V and 8 bases for J; bases not matched to a gene: 5. This CDR3 contains 12 residues. CDR3 amino acids: CASMGTGDEQFF. The CDR3 coding sequence is TGCGCCAGCATGGGAACAGGGGATGAGCAGTTCTTC.

This clonotype was found once. The chain joins TRBV4-1 to TRBJ1-2; D might be TRBD1 (6 bases). This CDR3 comprises 17 residues. Trimming removed 1 base at V and 4 bases at J, with 19 bases between. The V gene's germline CDR1 is MGHRA and CDR2 YSYEKL. The CDR3, as DNA: TGCGCCAGCAGCCAAGCTGTAGGGGGATCAGGATTCTATGGCTACACCTTC. Residues: CASSQAVGGSGFYGYTF.

The chain links TRBV11-1 to TRBJ1-1, with D perhaps TRBD1 (6 bases). CDR1 and CDR2 (germline): SGHAT, FQDESV (reference sequence). Trimming took off 1 base at V and 1 base at J, with 34 bases between the two ends. The CDR3 loop spans 23 amino acids. CDR3 DNA: TGTGCCAGCAGCTTAGGACGGTTGTCCGGGGGCTTGGCGTCTCGTAAAGCGAACACTGAAGCTTTCTTT. This gives the protein CASSLGRLSGGLASRKANTEAFF.

This clonotype appeared once. This chain joins TRBV4-2 and TRBJ2-2; 7 bases are shared with TRBD2. CDR3 length: 17 residues. V trimming: 0 bases; J trimming: 7 bases; junction bases outside the gene matches: 11. Per the germline V gene, CDR1 is LGHNA and CDR2 is YNFKEQ. The chain's CDR3 is CASSQDLAAGAGGELFF. The CDR3 DNA reads TGTGCCAGCAGCCAAGATTTAGCGGCGGGAGCGGGCGGGGAGCTGTTTTTT.

The rearrangement uses TRBV5-1 and TRBJ2-7; possibly TRBD2 for D (7 bases). V was pared by 0 bases and J by 6 bases, with 13 bases between. The CDR3 has 14 amino acids. Germline values: CDR1 SGHRS, CDR2 YFSETQ. CDR3 region: CASSLAGGRLEQYF. In DNA, the CDR3 is TGCGCCAGCAGCTTGGCGGGGGGCCGCCTCGAGCAGTACTTC.

The CDR3 bases are TGCAGTGCTATTTTCACAGGCTATAATTCACCCCTCCACTTT. It encodes CSAIFTGYNSPLHF. The chain couples TRBV20-1 to TRBJ1-6; D might be TRBD1 (5 bases). The CDR3 spans 14 residues. CDR1 is DFQATT, CDR2 SNEGSKA, per germline (reference sequence). V was pared by 4 bases and J by 3 bases, with 10 bases between.